This T cell receptor beta chain was captured by sequencing in a study of tumor and adjacent non-tumor tissue in lung cancer (dated by TCRdb to the late 2010s). Looking at the study overall: Patients with adenocarcinoma (approximately twelve), squamous cell carcinoma (2) and small cell lung cancer (1) were included in the cohort. Among the approximately 15 patients, ages ranged from roughly 31 to 85 years, about 10 were men and 5 were women, and disease was TNM stage I to III. Sequencing produced 130,000,000 or so productive TCRbeta reads in total, an average of about 3.8 million reads per sample. The study compared bulk TCRbeta repertoires between lung tumor tissue and matched distant non-tumor lung tissue from 15 lung cancer patients. For each patient, one tumor sample and one normal lung sample were taken, giving approximately 30 paired specimens that underwent TCRbeta CDR3 sequencing.

With regard to this clonotype: Its antigen remains undetermined. An end of the junction differs from the germline gene, which may be a read error.

RNA was isolated from bulk unsorted tissue, and RNA quality was assessed with a NanoDrop ND-1000 and an Agilent 2100. Normal lung samples were distant non-tumor tissue taken more than 3 cm from the tumor edge. All donors had newly diagnosed lung cancer, had not received prior chemotherapy, and were admitted for thoracic surgery in China between August and November 2014. The study excluded patients who had received radiotherapy or chemotherapy before or who had another cancer at the same time. Surgical tissue pieces of roughly 1-2 cm3 were preserved in RNAlater solution and stored at -80 °C until use. The library was made by multiplex PCR. TCRdb names Illumina HiSeq 2500 as the instrument used. Following protocols modified from ARM-PCR, the researchers constructed TCRbeta libraries through three rounds of nested PCR with primers (Table S4). Before sequencing, PCR products of 200-500 bp were excised from the gel and purified with the QIAquick gel extraction kit. The original methods were these. Trimmomatic was used to clean the reads, FLASH was used to merge the reads into complete CDR3 sequences, and MiTCR was used to assign the reads to V(D)J germline segments. Clonal diversity was calculated as the inverse Simpson's index using VDJtools. In-frame sequences lacking a premature stop codon were counted as productive reads. TCRdb reworked the public reads: Q25 trimming with fastp, MiXCR clone assembly, productive beta chains retained. Each entry merges the rows of one CDR3 protein and shows their most common DNA and genes. These V and J calls originate from TCRdb's pipeline instead of the authors' own analysis. This sample lists about 67,000 distinct CDR3 sequences; 76% were detected once. The top ten clonotypes cover 40% to 50% of the sample.

The study at large found these results: The top 100 clones accounted for a significantly larger cumulative portion of the repertoire in normal lung than in tumor tissue. Neither the sequencing platform nor unique molecular identifiers are mentioned in the methods. TCR diversity was significantly higher in younger patients, and greater tumor TCR diversity was associated with shorter overall survival and shorter disease-free survival. Only about 15 patients were in the cohort, and the authors stated that larger samples and more detailed clinical data are needed. TCR diversity (inverse Simpson) was significantly higher in tumor than in normal lung tissue (approximately 440 vs 150, P = 0.0075, Mann-Whitney U test). Because peripheral blood was not sequenced, blood TCRbeta repertoires in the lung cancer patients of the study were not examined.

CDR1 and CDR2 (KGHDR, SFDVKD) derive from the germline V gene. The CDR3, cysteine through phenylalanine, is 15 amino acids long. Of all the DNA, just the CDR3 is kept, 45 bases in frame from base 1. The specimen was distant non-tumor lung tissue. The receptor chain draws on TRBV24-1 and TRBJ2-2; too little of a D gene remains to name it. The TCR sequence derives from a man aged 60-69 years with non-small cell lung cancer. The CDR3 sequence is CVTSDSPRDIGELFF. The DNA reads TGTGTCACCAGTGATTCTCCCCGTGACATCGGGGAGCTGTTTTTT.